This T cell receptor (beta chain) was captured in a study of PD-1 blockade in classical Hodgkin lymphoma. Study-level findings and limits: Newly diagnosed patients had baseline TCR diversity that was reportedly lower than that of healthy donors.

Germline V gene lookup returns CDR1 LNHNV and CDR2 YYDKDF (reference sequence). This CDR3 comprises 15 residues. Unmatched junction bases numbered 3, after V lost 0 bases and J lost 2 bases. Comments on this clone: The antigen is not known.

Here immunoSEQ multiplex PCR was the method, and the copy in TCRdb shows in-frame clones only, minus some. The table records just under 65,000 clones, around 90% of them present only once. Indicated time point: cycle 4 day 1 (C4D1), after less than 7 weeks of nivolumab. Each of the patients experienced relapse following autologous stem cell transplantation, and their brentuximab vedotin exposure differed. The source is a human donor with classical Hodgkin lymphoma. V and J are TRBV15 and TRBJ2-7, with 8 nucleotides matching TRBD2. The input for sequencing was peripheral blood mononuclear cells (PBMCs), taken before the fourth cycle of nivolumab. CDR3 amino acids: CATSRDPAGAYEQYF. CDR3 nucleotides: TGTGCCACCAGCAGAGATCCAGCGGGGGCCTACGAGCAGTACTTC.